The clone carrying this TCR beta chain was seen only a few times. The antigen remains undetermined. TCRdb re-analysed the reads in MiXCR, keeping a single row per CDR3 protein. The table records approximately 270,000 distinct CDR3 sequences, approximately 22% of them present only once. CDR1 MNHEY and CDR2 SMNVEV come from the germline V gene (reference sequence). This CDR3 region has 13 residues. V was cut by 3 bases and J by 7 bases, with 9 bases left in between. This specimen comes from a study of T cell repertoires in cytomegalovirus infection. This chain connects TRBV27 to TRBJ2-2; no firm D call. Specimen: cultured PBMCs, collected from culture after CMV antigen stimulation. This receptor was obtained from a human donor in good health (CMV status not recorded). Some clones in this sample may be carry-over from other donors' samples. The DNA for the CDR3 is TGTGCCAGCAGTTTCGGATACCTCGGGGAGCTGTTTTTT. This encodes CASSFGYLGELFF.